A single sample gave rise to the 27 T cell receptor beta chains below, sequenced in a study of cytomegalovirus exposure and HLA in healthy donors. 13 Jbeta primers and 60 Vbeta primers were used for the PCR. This table comes from immunoSEQ multiplex PCR, and its TCRdb copy is limited to in-frame clones, with some not included. The table lists 150,000 to 200,000 clones, roughly 80% of them singletons. The sequencing sample was made of PBMCs. The source is a girl between 5 and 17 years old in good health and CMV-seropositive.

The genes are TRBV5-1 and TRBJ2-3; D perhaps matches TRBD2 (6 bases). CDR3 size: 16 residues. The germline V and J ends were trimmed by 0 bases and 3 bases, with 14 bases remaining between them. Germline loops: CDR1 SGHRS, CDR2 YFSETQ. CDR3 amino acids: CASSLGLLGRTDTQYF. The CDR3, as DNA: TGCGCCAGCAGCTTGGGACTCCTGGGGAGGACAGATACGCAGTATTTT.

The chain couples TRBV19 to TRBJ2-3, with D possibly TRBD1 on 5 matching bases. This CDR3 contains 15 residues. Looked up from germline, CDR1 is LNHDA and CDR2 is SQIVND (reference sequence). V was shortened by 5 bases and J by 3 bases, with 15 bases between the two germline ends. In DNA form, the CDR3 reads TGTGCCAGTAGTTCGCTTCAGGGTGGTACAGATACGCAGTATTTT. This sequence encodes CASSSLQGGTDTQYF.

In DNA form, the CDR3 reads TGTGCCAGCTCACGCTGGGCCAGACAGGGAACATCGTACGAGCAGTACTTC. Protein: CASSRWARQGTSYEQYF. The chain employs TRBV18 and TRBJ2-7; the match to TRBD1 covers 7 bases. The CDR3 contains 17 residues. J was trimmed by 4 bases and V by 4 bases; bases with no gene match: 16. Per germline, CDR1 KGHSH and CDR2 LQKENI.

The rearrangement joins TRBV4-1 to TRBJ2-5; D is perhaps TRBD1 (6 bases). This CDR3 contains 18 residues. CDR1 is MGHRA, CDR2 YSYEKL, per germline. The V and J ends lost 4 bases and 5 bases respectively, with 26 bases between them. The CDR3 is CASSPIVGGGQRQETQYF. DNA of the CDR3: TGCGCCAGCAGCCCCATAGTTGGGGGCGGCCAACGGCAGGAGACCCAGTACTTC.

This clone is a singleton in its sample. V and J are TRBV4-3 and TRBJ1-5; D gene uncertain. Trimming took 1 base from V and 12 from J, leaving 19 bases between them. The CDR3 totals 15 residues. The V gene's germline CDR1 is LGHNA and CDR2 YSLEER. In DNA form, the CDR3 reads TGCGCCAGCAGCCAAGGGGTTGGCAGCCTAGGTCTCCAGCATTTT. As protein: CASSQGVGSLGLQHF.

The chain employs TRBV27 and TRBJ1-1; 7 bases are shared with TRBD1. This CDR3 region has 14 residues. The J segment lost 1 base and the V segment lost 5 bases, leaving 4 bases of the junction unmatched. Germline CDR1 reads MNHEY; CDR2 reads SMNVEV (reference sequence). CDR3 sequence: CASSIRQGNTEAFF. In nucleotides, the CDR3 is TGTGCCAGCAGTATCAGACAGGGGAACACTGAAGCTTTCTTT.

V and J are TRBV6-5 and TRBJ2-5, with D possibly TRBD2 on 6 matching bases. The CDR3 loop spans 14 amino acids. Germline CDR1 MNHEY, CDR2 SVGAGI. Trimming left V 6 bases short and J 5 bases short, with 16 bases between. This chain's CDR3 is CASSPGLLRETQYF. The CDR3 nucleotides are TGTGCCAGCAGCCCGGGACTGCTCCGGGAGACCCAGTACTTC.

This clone was observed a few times. The chain combines TRBV5-8 with TRBJ2-7; the D is unclear. This CDR3 spans 14 amino acids. V shed 2 bases and J shed 5 bases, with 14 bases lying between them. The germline gives CDR1 SGHTS, CDR2 YDEGEE. CDR3: CASSFVRPAHEQYF. DNA for the CDR3: TGTGCCAGCAGCTTCGTGCGGCCTGCCCACGAGCAGTACTTC.

J is TRBJ2-5 and V is TRBV19; D possibly corresponds to TRBD2 (6 bases). With the DNA end fitting TRBJ2-7 better, the J assignment may be wrong. This CDR3 contains 12 residues. Per germline, CDR1 LNHDA and CDR2 SQIVND (reference sequence). The CDR3 sequence is CATSGPSYEQYF. As DNA, the CDR3 is TGTGCCACGAGCGGGCCATCCTACGAGCAGTACTTC.

This clone was counted between two and nine times. V gene TRBV5-1 combines with J gene TRBJ2-2; TRBD2 agrees at 8 bases. Germline-derived CDR1 and CDR2 are SGHRS and YFSETQ. The trim removed 1 base at V and 7 bases at J, leaving 6 bases unmatched. The CDR3 spans 15 residues. The CDR3 loop is CASSLTSGVDGELFF. CDR3 bases: TGCGCCAGCAGCTTGACTAGCGGAGTGGACGGGGAGCTGTTTTTT.

The chain joins TRBV5-6 to TRBJ2-3; the D gene is possibly TRBD2 (6 bases). The CDR3 consists of 16 residues. CDR1 is SGHDT and CDR2 is YYEEEE in the germline V gene. The ends were cut back, 2 bases at V and 5 bases at J, with 18 bases in the middle. The CDR3 DNA is TGTGCCAGCAGCTTACCCCCGGGACTCCTTTTAGATACGCAGTATTTT. It yields the protein CASSLPPGLLLDTQYF.

The J gene is TRBJ1-5, the V gene TRBV7-2, with a possible D match to TRBD1 (5 bases). CDR3 length: 14 amino acids. Germline CDR1 is SGHTA and CDR2 is FQGNSA. The V end was cut by 1 base, the J end by 8 bases, with 12 bases between. The CDR3 nucleotides read TGTGCCAGCAGCTTAGACCAGGGTGGGAAGCCCCAGCATTTT. It encodes CASSLDQGGKPQHF.

CDR3 in amino acids: CASSGTANTEAFF. The CDR3 nucleotides read TGTGCCAGCAGTGGGACAGCGAACACTGAAGCTTTCTTT. V usage is TRBV6-6 and J usage is TRBJ1-1, with TRBD1 identical over 7 bases. This CDR3 region has 13 residues. After removal of 5 bases from V and 1 base from J, the junction contained 1 base not matched to a gene. Germline loops: CDR1 MNHNY, CDR2 SVGAGI (reference sequence).

This clone was counted once. The genes are TRBV9 and TRBJ2-5, with 7 bases aligning to TRBD1. The CDR3 contains 15 residues. The germline CDR1 and CDR2 sequences are SGDLS and YYNGEE. The V and J ends lost 4 bases and 3 bases, in that order; junction bases with no gene match: 9. As DNA, the CDR3 is TGTGCCAGCAGCACGTATGAGGGACAGAAAGAGACCCAGTACTTC. This codes for CASSTYEGQKETQYF. Full variable domain (remainder filled in from reference TRBV9 and TRBJ2-5): DSGVTQTPKHLITATGQRVTLRCSPRSGDLSVYWYQQSLDQGLQFLIQYYNGEERAKGNILERFSAQQFPDLHSELNLSSLELGDSALYFCASSTYEGQKETQYFGPGTRLLVL.

The J gene is TRBJ2-1, the V gene TRBV6-5; 10 nucleotides match TRBD1. Germline V gives CDR1 MNHEY, CDR2 SVGAGI. J lost 4 bases, V lost 4 bases, and 4 bases had no gene match. The length of the CDR3 is 15 residues. The chain's CDR3 is CASSFGTGEYNEQFF. CDR3 sequence (DNA): TGTGCCAGCAGTTTCGGGACAGGGGAATACAATGAGCAGTTCTTC.

This chain connects TRBV25-1 to TRBJ1-2; D gene ambiguous. Germline assignment: CDR1 MGHDK and CDR2 SYGVNS. Trimming removed 3 bases at V and 8 bases at J, with 19 bases between. This CDR3 region has 15 residues. The DNA of the CDR3 is TGTGCCAGCAGTGAGGCTGGCCCTTGGAGAGCGGGCTACACCTTC. Translation: CASSEAGPWRAGYTF.

This clone was detected once. The chain joins TRBV27 to TRBJ1-2, with 10 bases matching TRBD1. V shed 10 bases and J 6 bases; nucleotides not matched to a gene: 14. CDR3 size: 15 residues. In germline, CDR1 is MNHEY, CDR2 SMNVEV (reference sequence). CDR3 region: CATQWPPGQGNGYTF. CDR3 bases: TGTGCCACCCAATGGCCTCCGGGACAGGGGAATGGCTACACCTTC.

This chain links TRBV5-1 with TRBJ1-4, with 7 bases aligning to TRBD1. The V gene's germline CDR1 is SGHRS and CDR2 YFSETQ. V lost 0 bases, J lost 1 base, and 3 bases stayed unmatched. The CDR3 runs to 16 residues. The CDR3 loop reads CASSLGGGKTNEKLFF. The CDR3 DNA reads as TGCGCCAGCAGCTTGGGAGGGGGCAAAACTAATGAAAAACTGTTTTTT.

The chain combines TRBV5-4 with TRBJ2-1; TRBD1 matches at 8 bases. The germline gives CDR1 SGHNT, CDR2 YYREEE (reference sequence). CDR3 length: 15 amino acids. J lost 5 bases, V lost 2 bases, and 6 bases had no gene match. CDR3 loop: CASSLPGTGDNEQFF. Written as DNA, the CDR3 is TGTGCCAGCAGCTTACCCGGGACAGGCGACAATGAGCAGTTCTTC.

This clone was seen only once. The chain employs TRBV12-5 and TRBJ2-3; 11 bases fit TRBD2. The ends lost 4 bases at V and 1 base at J; junction bases unmatched: 7. Germline values: CDR1 LGHNT, CDR2 FRNRAP. This CDR3 comprises 17 residues. CDR3 DNA sequence: TGTGCTAGTGGTTATAGCGGGAGGGCCCTCGGCACAGATACGCAGTATTTT. It codes for CASGYSGRALGTDTQYF.

The gene calls are TRBV11-3 and TRBJ2-5; D is uncertain. The germline gives CDR1 SGHNT, CDR2 YENEEA. The CDR3 has 12 amino acids. Trimming removed 5 bases from V and 5 bases from J, with 9 bases in between. CDR3 in amino acids: CASSHNEETQYF. The CDR3 region has the DNA TGTGCCAGCAGCCATAACGAGGAGACCCAGTACTTC.

This chain connects TRBV6-5 to TRBJ1-3; TRBD1 is a possible D gene (5 bases). The CDR3 consists of 15 residues. Germline V gives CDR1 MNHEY, CDR2 SVGAGI. V dropped 2 bases and J dropped 0 bases, with 8 bases sitting between them. The CDR3 DNA sequence: TGTGCCAGCAGTTACGATCAGGGCTCTGGAAACACCATATATTTT. Translation gives CASSYDQGSGNTIYF.

The genes are TRBV5-1 and TRBJ1-3, with D perhaps TRBD1 (5 bases). Germline V gene data show CDR1 as SGHRS and CDR2 as YFSETQ. This CDR3 has 14 residues. With 4 bases removed from V and 2 bases from J, the gap between germline ends came to 10 bases. DNA for the CDR3: TGCGCCAGCAGCGTGGCGGGGGCTGGAAACACCATATATTTT. This translates into CASSVAGAGNTIYF.

The chain combines TRBV27 with TRBJ2-7; TRBD1 agrees at 9 bases. The CDR3 covers 17 residues. Germline values: CDR1 MNHEY, CDR2 SMNVEV (reference sequence). The V segment lost 2 bases and the J segment 6 bases; nucleotides outside the gene matches: 14. DNA for the CDR3: TGTGCCAGCAGTTTAAAGTTCCCGGGACAGGGAAATCGCGAGCAGTACTTC. Translation: CASSLKFPGQGNREQYF.

This chain links TRBV13 with TRBJ2-7; 7 bases fit TRBD2. J was trimmed by 6 bases and V by 5 bases; bases with no gene match: 10. Germline V lookup: CDR1 PRHDT, CDR2 FYEKMQ (reference sequence). This CDR3 contains 14 residues. CDR3 amino acids: CASSRGDSPGEQYF. Here the CDR3 DNA reads TGTGCCAGCAGCCGGGGGGACTCCCCGGGCGAGCAGTACTTC.

This chain links TRBV5-1 with TRBJ1-2; tentatively, D is TRBD1 (6 bases). CDR3 length equals 14 residues. The ends were cut back, 6 bases at V and 4 bases at J, with 16 bases in the middle. Germline-derived CDR1 and CDR2 are SGHRS and YFSETQ. CDR3 sequence: CASNAPGTTYGYTF. For the CDR3, the DNA is TGCGCCAGCAACGCTCCCGGGACAACCTATGGCTACACCTTC.

The gene calls are TRBV29-1 and TRBJ1-1; TRBD1 matches at 9 bases. The CDR3 totals 13 residues. Trimming removed 5 bases from V and 1 base from J; junction bases left unmatched: 2. Germline V lookup: CDR1 SQVTM, CDR2 ANQGSEA. The CDR3 nucleotides are TGCAGCGTTTGGGGACAGGGGAACACTGAAGCTTTCTTT. As protein: CSVWGQGNTEAFF. The full variable domain, rest sourced from reference TRBV29-1 and TRBJ1-1, is SAVISQKPSRDICQRGTSLTIQCQVDSQVTMMFWYRQQPGQSLTLIATANQGSEATYESGFVIDKFPISRPNLTFSTLTVSNMSPEDSSIYLCSVWGQGNTEAFFGQGTRLTVV.